One and the same sample provided the 28 T cell receptor beta chains below, sequenced in a study of blood T cell repertoires in COVID-19. Profiled with immunoSEQ multiplex PCR; TCRdb holds only in-frame clones, not every one. Altogether 100,000 to 150,000 clones are present, more than 70% being singletons, with the ten largest covering 1.4%. Sequencing input: peripheral blood. The receptor set was obtained from a man aged 60 to 69 with acute or convalescent COVID-19.

In DNA form, the CDR3 reads TGTGCCAGCAGCGCCCTCCTGGGACTAGAGCAGTTCTTC. Translating gives CASSALLGLEQFF. The gene calls are TRBV9 and TRBJ2-1; 7 bases are shared with TRBD2. Per the germline V gene, CDR1 is SGDLS and CDR2 is YYNGEE. The junction had 7 bases not matched to a gene; V was cut back by 3 bases and J by 10 bases. This CDR3 has 13 residues.

The table lists this clone with a few counts. The CDR3 protein is CASSLGGRANTEAFF. For the CDR3, the DNA is TGCGCCAGCAGCTTGGGAGGGAGGGCGAACACTGAAGCTTTCTTT. The genes are TRBV5-1 and TRBJ1-1; D gene uncertain. Trimming cost V 0 bases and J 1 base, with 10 bases left between them. CDR1 is SGHRS and CDR2 is YFSETQ in the germline V gene. CDR3 size: 15 residues.

Written as DNA, the CDR3 is TGCAGCGCCCTGATCTCAGGGGTGCTACTCTATGGCTACACCTTC. This encodes CSALISGVLLYGYTF. The chain is built from TRBV29-1 and TRBJ1-2; a possible D gene is TRBD1 (6 bases). The CDR3 spans 15 residues. Germline V lookup: CDR1 SQVTM, CDR2 ANQGSEA. V was shortened by 7 bases and J by 4 bases, with 22 bases between the two germline ends.

The chain has TRBV6-1 and TRBJ1-4; no reliable D call. Trimming cost V 3 bases and J 8 bases, with 16 bases left between them. The CDR3 extends over 15 amino acids. Germline values: CDR1 MNHNS, CDR2 SASEGT. CDR3 in DNA: TGTGCCAGCAGTGAGGATTGGTGGGCAGGCGAAAAACTGTTTTTT. It codes for CASSEDWWAGEKLFF.

CDR3 in amino acids: CASSHVSEQYF. In nucleotides, the CDR3 is TGTGCCAGCAGCCATGTCTCCGAGCAGTACTTC. V is TRBV3-1 (or the pseudogene TRBV3-2) and J is TRBJ2-7; no clear D gene. Between the trimmed V and J ends, which lost 3 bases and 6 bases, there was a span of 6 bases. The CDR3 is made up of 11 amino acids. In germline, CDR1 is LGHDT, CDR2 YNNKEL (reference sequence).

In its sample, this clone was seen once. This chain joins TRBV19 and TRBJ2-5; D possibly corresponds to TRBD2 (6 bases). Germline V gives CDR1 LNHDA, CDR2 SQIVND (reference sequence). The CDR3 totals 15 residues. Between the trimmed V and J ends, which lost 1 base and 2 bases, there was a span of 11 bases. The CDR3 reads CASSIGRGMQETQYF. The CDR3 coding sequence is TGTGCCAGTAGTATAGGACGCGGGATGCAAGAGACCCAGTACTTC.

The chain employs TRBV30 and TRBJ2-3, with TRBD2 identical over 8 bases. This CDR3 spans 15 amino acids. J was trimmed by 2 bases and V by 2 bases; bases with no gene match: 6. Germline loops: CDR1 GTSNPN, CDR2 SVGIG (reference sequence). CDR3 residues: CAWSRVAGLTDTQYF. As DNA, the CDR3 is TGTGCCTGGAGTCGAGTAGCGGGACTCACAGATACGCAGTATTTT. The variable domain in full, with the rest retrieved from reference TRBV30 and TRBJ2-3, is SQTIHQWPATLVQPVGSPLSLECTVEGTSNPNLYWYRQAAGRGLQLLFYSVGIGQISSEVPQNLSASRPQDRQFILSSKKLLLSDSGFYLCAWSRVAGLTDTQYFGPGTRLTVL.

This clone was observed a few times. The genes are TRBV30 and TRBJ1-1; maybe TRBD1 (5 bases). The germline V gene encodes CDR1 GTSNPN and CDR2 SVGIG (reference sequence). The CDR3 length is 12 residues. Trimming removed 3 bases from V and 1 base from J, with 6 bases in between. Here the CDR3 DNA reads TGTGCCTGGAGCAGGGAGAACACTGAAGCTTTCTTT. Amino acid sequence: CAWSRENTEAFF. Full variable domain (rest looked up from reference TRBV30 and TRBJ1-1): SQTIHQWPATLVQPVGSPLSLECTVEGTSNPNLYWYRQAAGRGLQLLFYSVGIGQISSEVPQNLSASRPQDRQFILSSKKLLLSDSGFYLCAWSRENTEAFFGQGTRLTVV.

This chain joins TRBV11-2 and TRBJ2-7, with 7 bases matching TRBD1. This CDR3 is built from 13 residues. The germline gives CDR1 SGHAT, CDR2 FQNNGV. V lost 7 bases to trimming and J lost 4 bases; unmatched junction nucleotides: 7. The CDR3 nucleotides read TGTGCCAGCACAAGAGGGGGCAGTTACGAGCAGTACTTC. Translating it yields CASTRGGSYEQYF.

The genes are TRBV15 and TRBJ1-1, with D unresolved. The V gene lost 1 base and the J gene lost 0 bases, with 6 bases spanning the gap. Germline loops: CDR1 LNHNV, CDR2 YYDKDF (reference sequence). The CDR3 covers 14 residues. CDR3 nucleotides: TGTGCCACCAGCAGAGGTGCGGTGAACACTGAAGCTTTCTTT. Its translation is CATSRGAVNTEAFF.

V and J are TRBV18 and TRBJ1-1; D is unclear. Deletions cut 2 bases from V and 10 bases from J, with 20 bases between. Germline V gene lookup returns CDR1 KGHSH and CDR2 LQKENI. The CDR3 sequence is 15 residues long. CDR3 sequence: CASSPTRDPFEGAFF. In DNA, the CDR3 is TGTGCCAGCTCACCAACCCGGGATCCCTTTGAGGGAGCTTTCTTT.

The V and J genes are TRBV12-3 or TRBV12-4 and TRBJ2-1; perhaps TRBD2 as D (5 bases). The CDR3 spans 13 residues. Deletions cut 4 bases from V and 10 bases from J, with 14 bases between. CDR3 sequence: CASSSRVGGEQFF. The CDR3 region has the DNA TGTGCCAGCAGTTCACGGGTTGGCGGGGAGCAGTTCTTC.

Only a few counts were recorded for this clone. CDR3 DNA sequence: TGTGCCAGCTCACCCACAGGGGGTAGCCTCACTGAAGCTTTCTTT. This gives the protein CASSPTGGSLTEAFF. The V call is TRBV18, the J call TRBJ1-1; 8 bases are a match to TRBD1. The germline gives CDR1 KGHSH, CDR2 LQKENI. The CDR3 covers 15 residues. V shed 3 bases and J 4 bases; nucleotides not matched to a gene: 7.

The chain links TRBV11-2 to TRBJ2-5, with 10 bases matching TRBD2. CDR1 and CDR2 from the germline V gene are SGHAT and FQNNGV. This CDR3 spans 16 amino acids. V was clipped by 1 base and J by 5 bases; unmatched bases: 7. CDR3 region: CASSLGASGSAETQYF. The CDR3 DNA reads as TGTGCCAGCAGCTTAGGGGCTAGCGGGAGTGCGGAGACCCAGTACTTC.

The sample holds one count of this clone. V gene TRBV5-1 combines with J gene TRBJ2-3; possibly TRBD1 for D (7 bases). In germline, CDR1 is SGHRS, CDR2 YFSETQ. The CDR3 extends over 17 amino acids. Trimming stripped 7 bases from V and 0 bases from J, with 21 bases between. The CDR3 DNA is TGCGCCAGCTGCCCAGGGGGAGGAGTGATGAGCACAGATACGCAGTATTTT. Protein sequence: CASCPGGGVMSTDTQYF. Using reference TRBV5-1 and TRBJ2-3 for the parts outside the CDR3, the full variable domain is KAGVTQTPRYLIKTRGQQVTLSCSPISGHRSVSWYQQTPGQGLQFLFEYFSETQRNKGNFPGRFSGRQFSNSRSEMNVSTLELGDSALYLCASCPGGGVMSTDTQYFGPGTRLTVL.

The chain couples TRBV5-1 to TRBJ2-2; TRBD1 matches at 7 bases. There are 14 residues in the CDR3. Trimming cost V 9 bases and J 8 bases; bases outside gene matches: 13. CDR1 and CDR2 (germline): SGHRS, YFSETQ. The CDR3 loop reads CATNPDRESGELFF. DNA for the CDR3: TGCGCCACCAACCCAGACAGGGAATCTGGGGAGCTGTTTTTT.

The rearrangement links TRBV5-1 to TRBJ2-5; D is unclear. Trimming removed 4 bases from V and 1 base from J, with 5 bases in between. CDR1 SGHRS and CDR2 YFSETQ come from the germline V gene. This CDR3 is 12 amino acids long. The CDR3 sequence: CASSTGQETQYF. The CDR3, as DNA: TGCGCCAGCAGCACCGGCCAAGAGACCCAGTACTTC.

The rearrangement joins TRBV12-3 or TRBV12-4 to TRBJ1-1; TRBD1 matches at 7 bases. CDR3 length: 13 residues. With 5 bases clipped from V and 10 bases from J, the junction kept 10 bases outside the gene matches. CDR3 in amino acids: CASSPGQTEVAFF. CDR3 DNA sequence: TGTGCCAGCAGTCCGGGACAGACTGAAGTAGCTTTCTTT.

This rearrangement joins TRBV5-1 to TRBJ2-1, with D perhaps matching TRBD1 (5 bases). This CDR3 spans 15 amino acids. CDR1 SGHRS and CDR2 YFSETQ come from the germline V gene. Trimming stripped 4 bases from V and 9 bases from J, with 20 bases between. CDR3 protein: CASSPDPIQGSEQFF. In nucleotides, the CDR3 is TGCGCCAGCAGCCCGGACCCAATCCAGGGCAGTGAGCAGTTCTTC.

The rearrangement joins TRBV6-5 to TRBJ2-2; 7 bases are shared with TRBD1. The J segment lost 2 bases and the V segment lost 6 bases, leaving 3 bases of the junction unmatched. This CDR3 has 14 residues. Germline loops: CDR1 MNHEY, CDR2 SVGAGI. The CDR3 protein is CASRQGFNTGELFF. The CDR3 nucleotides are TGTGCCAGCAGACAGGGGTTTAACACCGGGGAGCTGTTTTTT.

Concerning this clone itself: The sample holds other DNA sequences that translate to the same CDR3. This chain uses TRBV19 with TRBJ1-5; no reliable D call. The CDR3 extends over 13 amino acids. Germline V gene lookup returns CDR1 LNHDA and CDR2 SQIVND (reference sequence). Trimming took 3 bases from V and 4 from J, leaving 7 bases between them. As DNA, the CDR3 is TGTGCCAGTAGTATTACCCGGAATCAGCCCCAGCATTTT. Encoded protein: CASSITRNQPQHF.

The V call is TRBV9, the J call TRBJ1-4; unclear D gene. The CDR3 contains 15 residues. V gave up 3 bases and J gave up 8 bases, with 17 bases separating them. Germline V gene sequence: CDR1 SGDLS, CDR2 YYNGEE. CDR3 in amino acids: CASSEGNNSGEKLFF. DNA of the CDR3: TGTGCCAGCAGCGAGGGTAATAACAGCGGGGAAAAACTGTTTTTT.

The V call is TRBV9, the J call TRBJ1-1, with a weak D call TRBD1 (5 bases). Trimming took off 4 bases at V and 4 bases at J, with 20 bases between the two ends. Germline CDR1 reads SGDLS; CDR2 reads YYNGEE. The CDR3 runs to 16 residues. The DNA for the CDR3 is TGTGCCAGCAGCCCCCCCCCGGAGGGGTTAGGCACTGAAGCTTTCTTT. Its protein product is CASSPPPEGLGTEAFF.

The CDR3 DNA sequence: TGTGCCAGCAGCCAAGGCCAGGGAAACTATGGCTACACCTTC. Translation gives CASSQGQGNYGYTF. The chain couples TRBV3-1 (or the pseudogene TRBV3-2) to TRBJ1-2; D is possibly TRBD1 (5 bases). Trimming shortened V by 1 base and J by 2 bases, and 8 bases separated the two germline ends. This CDR3 region has 14 residues. Germline assignment: CDR1 LGHDT and CDR2 YNNKEL (reference sequence).

With regard to this clone: The sample holds other DNA sequences that translate to the same CDR3. The genes are TRBV7-9 and TRBJ2-5, with TRBD2 matching over 13 bases. V shed 7 bases, J shed 3 bases, and the junction held 2 bases outside the gene matches. This CDR3 is 14 amino acids long. Germline V lookup: CDR1 SEHNR, CDR2 FQNEAQ (reference sequence). The DNA of the CDR3 is TGTGCCAGCAACGGACTAGCGGGAGAAGAGACCCAGTACTTC. Translating gives CASNGLAGEETQYF.

This chain links TRBV10-3 with TRBJ1-1; tentatively, D is TRBD1 (5 bases). This CDR3 is 13 amino acids long. Germline V lookup: CDR1 ENHRY, CDR2 SYGVKD. The V end lost 6 bases, the J end lost 0 bases, and 8 bases lay between the germline ends. CDR3 nucleotide sequence: TGTGCCATCAGCCAACAGGTGAACACTGAAGCTTTCTTT. It translates to CAISQQVNTEAFF.

The chain carries TRBV19 and TRBJ2-7; 9 bases align to TRBD2. Germline V lookup: CDR1 LNHDA, CDR2 SQIVND (reference sequence). The CDR3 spans 17 residues. V shed 2 bases, J shed 3 bases, and the junction held 11 bases outside the gene matches. The CDR3 spells CASSIYSGGAQIYEQYF. For the CDR3, the DNA is TGTGCCAGTAGTATATATAGCGGGGGAGCCCAGATCTACGAGCAGTACTTC.

The gene calls are TRBV14 and TRBJ2-5; 8 positions agree with TRBD1. The CDR3 totals 14 residues. J lost 4 bases, V lost 2 bases, and 3 bases had no gene match. Germline V lookup: CDR1 SGHDN, CDR2 FVKESK. The CDR3 DNA follows: TGTGCCAGCAGCCAAAGGACAGGGAGAGAGACCCAGTACTTC. Translating gives CASSQRTGRETQYF.